The 11 T cell receptor beta chains below all came from one sample that was sequenced in a study of patients and donors after allogeneic stem cell transplantation. TCRdb passed the RT-PCR reads through MiXCR, listing each CDR3 protein once. The sample lists more than 850,000 distinct CDR3 sequences; more than 15% were seen once. The sequencing sample was made of blood, either unsorted or a sorted T cell fraction (not recorded which). The receptors originated from a human donor who was either an allogeneic HSCT recipient or a stem cell or donor lymphocyte infusion donor (not recorded which). It is not recorded whose cells these are; they may come from a transplant donor.

This clonotype was seen only a few times. J is TRBJ1-2 and V is TRBV12-3 or TRBV12-4, with TRBD1 identical over 10 bases. Germline trimming cut 3 bases from V and 7 bases from J; bases unmatched to any gene: 5. This CDR3 is 14 amino acids long. CDR3 amino acids: CASSLETGGTGYTF. The CDR3 DNA reads TGTGCCAGCAGTTTGGAGACAGGGGGCACTGGCTACACCTTC.

V gene TRBV12-3 or TRBV12-4 combines with J gene TRBJ2-7; weak D call: TRBD2 (6 bases). The CDR3 length is 14 residues. V was shortened by 3 bases and J by 2 bases, with 11 bases between the two germline ends. This CDR3 reads CASSFAGEAYEQYF. In DNA form, the CDR3 reads TGTGCCAGCAGTTTCGCCGGGGAGGCCTACGAGCAGTACTTC.

This clonotype was counted between two and nine times. The rearrangement uses TRBV3-1 and TRBJ2-7; a possible D gene is TRBD1 (5 bases). CDR3 length: 13 residues. CDR1 and CDR2 from the germline V gene are LGHDT and YNNKEL (reference sequence). V lost 3 bases and J 2 bases, leaving 8 bases between the germline ends. The CDR3, as DNA: TGTGCCAGCAGCCACCAGGGTCCCTACGAGCAGTACTTC. Its protein product is CASSHQGPYEQYF.

The chain combines TRBV12-3 or TRBV12-4 with TRBJ1-2; D gene unclear. This CDR3 has 12 amino acids. The ends were cut back, 6 bases at V and 8 bases at J, with 13 bases in the middle. This CDR3 reads CASSHRVGGYTF. In DNA form, the CDR3 reads TGTGCCAGCAGCCACCGGGTGGGGGGCTACACCTTC.

V usage is TRBV20-1 and J usage is TRBJ1-6; TRBD1 agrees at 8 bases. CDR1 and CDR2 from the germline V gene are DFQATT and SNEGSKA (reference sequence). Unmatched junction bases numbered 6, after V lost 2 bases and J lost 0 bases. This CDR3 region has 17 residues. The CDR3 region is CSARNRDRSSYNSPLHF. The CDR3 nucleotides read TGCAGTGCTAGAAACCGGGACAGGAGCTCCTATAATTCACCCCTCCACTTT.

This chain links TRBV11-2 with TRBJ2-7, with D possibly TRBD2 on 6 matching bases. This CDR3 is 15 amino acids long. Germline CDR1 reads SGHAT; CDR2 reads FQNNGV. The ends were cut back, 0 bases at V and 0 bases at J, with 9 bases in the middle. The CDR3 DNA reads as TGTGCCAGCAGCTTAGAGGGGGGAAACTCCTACGAGCAGTACTTC. This gives the protein CASSLEGGNSYEQYF.

This clonotype was counted a few times. The J gene is TRBJ2-2, the V gene TRBV12-3 or TRBV12-4; 8 nucleotides agree with TRBD1. J was trimmed by 2 bases and V by 1 base; bases with no gene match: 3. The CDR3 extends over 16 amino acids. CDR3 bases: TGTGCCAGCAGTTTAGGGTCAGGGGGCAACACCGGGGAGCTGTTTTTT. Amino acids: CASSLGSGGNTGELFF.

The chain recombines TRBV6-2 or TRBV6-3 with TRBJ2-5; D gene unclear. The V gene lost 0 bases and the J gene lost 9 bases, with 20 bases spanning the gap. Germline CDR1 and CDR2: MNHEY and SVGEGT. The CDR3 sequence is 16 residues long. CDR3 DNA sequence: TGTGCCAGCAGTTACTCGGATCCAAGTTCGAGTCCAGCCCAGTACTTC. Protein product: CASSYSDPSSSPAQYF.

The gene calls are TRBV29-1 and TRBJ2-2, with D uncertain. The CDR3 consists of 11 residues. Germline V CDR1 and CDR2: SQVTM, ANQGSEA. The V end was cut by 5 bases, the J end by 7 bases, with 8 bases between. CDR3 loop: CSVWAGGELFF. The CDR3 coding sequence is TGCAGCGTTTGGGCTGGCGGGGAGCTGTTTTTT.

This chain connects TRBV6-2 or TRBV6-3 to TRBJ2-2, with D uncertain. CDR3 length equals 13 residues. Trimming stripped 1 base from V and 4 bases from J, with 4 bases between. CDR1 and CDR2 from the germline V gene are MNHEY and SVGEGT. The CDR3 coding sequence is TGTGCCAGCAGTTACTATATCACCGGGGAGCTGTTTTTT. Translation: CASSYYITGELFF.

This clonotype was observed once. The chain couples TRBV7-8 to TRBJ2-7; TRBD2 matches 8 bases. This CDR3 has 13 amino acids. Trimming cost V 4 bases and J 12 bases; bases outside gene matches: 11. Germline lookup yields CDR1 SGHVS and CDR2 FQNEAQ. The CDR3 is CASSSTGGPRWYF. DNA of the CDR3: TGTGCCAGCAGCTCGACGGGAGGGCCCAGATGGTACTTC.